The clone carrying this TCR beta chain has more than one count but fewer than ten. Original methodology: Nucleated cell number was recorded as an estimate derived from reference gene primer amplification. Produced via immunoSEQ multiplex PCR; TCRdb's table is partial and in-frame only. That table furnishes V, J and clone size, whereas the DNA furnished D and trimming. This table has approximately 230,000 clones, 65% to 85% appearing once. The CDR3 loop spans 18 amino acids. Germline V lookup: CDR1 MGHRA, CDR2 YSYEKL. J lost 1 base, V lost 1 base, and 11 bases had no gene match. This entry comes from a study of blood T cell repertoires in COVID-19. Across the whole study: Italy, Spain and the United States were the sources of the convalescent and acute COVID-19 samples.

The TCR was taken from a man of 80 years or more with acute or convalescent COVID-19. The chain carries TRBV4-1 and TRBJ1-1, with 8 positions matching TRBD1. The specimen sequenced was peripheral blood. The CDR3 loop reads CASSQGFETGVENTEAFF. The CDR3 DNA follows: TGCGCCAGCAGCCAAGGGTTCGAGACAGGGGTTGAGAACACTGAAGCTTTCTTT.